The rows below give T cell receptor beta chains drawn from one sample of a study of PD-1 blockade in classical Hodgkin lymphoma. Here immunoSEQ multiplex PCR was the method, and the copy in TCRdb shows in-frame clones only, minus some. The sample holds 20,000 to 25,000 clones, about 68% seen once. The material sequenced was peripheral blood mononuclear cells (PBMCs), taken at baseline. These receptors all come from a human donor with classical Hodgkin lymphoma. Each CDR3 is given with its conserved first and last residue. A clone size is listed for some rows: how often the clone was seen (once, few, many), or a class if it is expanded.

TRBV4-3	once	CASSQEGLAGYTSSYNEQFF
TRBV5-6	-	CASSPWDSGPHGYTF
TRBV18	-	CASSPSGRIYEQYF
TRBV6-5	-	CASSPGQHTEPQHF
TRBV28	-	CASSFQGTGNHEQYF
TRBV28	-	CASSPGGTVYNEQFF
TRBV5-4	-	CASSLLEDTGELFF
TRBV10-3	few	CATCSGTGKSANTEAFF
TRBV28	-	CASSPGGFGANVLTF
TRBV6-5	-	CASSYLTRRYEQYF
TRBV20-1	-	CSARTQETQYF
TRBV9	-	CASSVTGTGPYGYTF
TRBV6-6	once	CASSPGQHTEPQHF
TRBV12-5	-	CASGSSDKNTGELFF
TRBV5-1	-	CASSLASPRETQYF
TRBV7-2	-	CASSWRGTRGTEAFF
TRBV4-3	-	CASSQGTGMNSPLHF
TRBV9	few	CASSVGLQVGQETQYF
TRBV18	-	CASTPGSSGNTIYF
TRBV6-5	-	CASSSGLGPGPQQFF
TRBV19	-	CASSILDSPAKNIQYF
TRBV5-1	-	CASSLGTGTSDNSPLHF
TRBV9	-	CASSVDEAVYGYTF
TRBV5-1	-	CASSLRRDREYNEQFF
TRBV29-1	-	CSVAISGTANTEAFF
TRBV28	-	CASSPISRAYEQYF
TRBV5-1	-	CASSLDGLEVTEAFF
TRBV6-6	-	CASSYSAGKPVYEQYF
TRBV27	-	CASSLTGFVLEQFF
TRBV5-6	once	CASSLAAGAGDTQYF
TRBV18	-	CASSPILTDTQYF
TRBV18	-	CASSPLNGTVDKQETQYF
TRBV9	-	CASSVATGTPLYEQYF
TRBV19	-	CASSIRGVAGGRSETQYF
TRBV2	few	CASGGERNTEAFF
TRBV10-3	-	CATLTGGNTEAFF
TRBV28	-	CASSPRTGGSETQYF
TRBV4-3	-	CASSPGRGAETQYF
TRBV5-1	-	CASGEVENQPQHF
TRBV6-1	once	CASSDGGEADTQYF
TRBV11-3	-	CASSLPTNTGELFF